Presented here are 8 T cell receptor beta chains from one specimen sequenced in a study of T and B cells in COVID-19 patients (dated by TCRdb to 2020 to 2022). The data were produced on an Illumina MiSeq. Multiplex PCR with BIOMED2 TRB-A/B primer pools was used to amplify the TRB rearrangements. TCRdb reanalyzed the raw reads on its own, using fastp at Q25 for trimming and MiXCR for clone calling, and kept in-frame beta chains. Every CDR3 protein is listed once, alongside the most common genes and DNA of its rows. The sample includes roughly 2,000 distinct CDR3 sequences, with about a quarter observed a single time. More than 60% of the sample is taken by the ten largest. TRB repertoires were amplified from approximately 250-500 ng of genomic DNA extracted from blood. Sequenced: blood. These receptors were taken from a human donor with active COVID-19.

The chain employs TRBV5-6 and TRBJ2-1; D is possibly TRBD1 (6 bases). Trimming pared 0 bases from V and 4 bases from J, leaving 14 bases between. There are 16 residues in the CDR3. In germline, CDR1 is SGHDT, CDR2 YYEEEE. The CDR3 nucleotides read TGTGCCAGCAGCTTGGGCCGGGACATATCTTACAATGAGCAGTTCTTC. Protein sequence: CASSLGRDISYNEQFF.

The sample holds many counts of this clonotype. CDR3 sequence: CASRRQGTEAFF. The CDR3 bases are TGTGCCAGCAGACGACAGGGCACTGAAGCTTTCTTT. The chain couples TRBV6-5 to TRBJ1-1; 7 bases map to TRBD1. Trimming cost V 6 bases and J 4 bases; bases outside gene matches: 2. From germline, CDR1 is MNHEY and CDR2 SVGAGI. The CDR3 length is 12 residues.

In the case of this clonotype: A much larger clone lies one base from this, so it may be a read error. This chain connects TRBV5-6 to TRBJ2-7; no clear D. TRBJ2-1 matches the DNA end more closely, so the J call is doubtful. Germline lookup yields CDR1 SGHDT and CDR2 YYEEEE. The CDR3 is 12 residues long. CDR3 nucleotides: TGTGCCAGCAGCTTTTCGACGGGTGAGCAGTTCTTC. This gives the protein CASSFSTGEQFF.

There are a few counts of this clonotype. The CDR3 DNA reads as TGTGCCACCAGCAGAGATTCGAGCAATCAGCCCCAGCATTTT. Residues: CATSRDSSNQPQHF. The chain recombines TRBV15 with TRBJ1-5; D remains unclear. Germline CDR1 reads LNHNV; CDR2 reads YYDKDF (reference sequence). This CDR3 contains 14 residues. The V end lost 0 bases, the J end lost 1 base, and 4 bases lay between the germline ends.

The gene calls are TRBV10-2 and TRBJ2-1, with no clear D. CDR1 is WSHSY, CDR2 SAAADI, per germline. V was cut by 4 bases and J by 0 bases, with 7 bases left in between. This CDR3 spans 14 amino acids. The CDR3 DNA reads as TGCGCCAGCAGTGTTGCGGTCTCCTACAATGAGCAGTTCTTC. Translation: CASSVAVSYNEQFF.

This clonotype was counted at least ten times. This chain uses TRBV12-3 or TRBV12-4 with TRBJ2-7, with 8 bases identical to TRBD1. The CDR3 runs 16 residues. V lost 6 bases and J lost 5; bases outside the gene matches: 15. CDR3 bases: TGTGCCAGCAGCCCCCGGGGGAGGACAGGGAAGGACGAGCAGTACTTC. Protein product: CASSPRGRTGKDEQYF.

The rearrangement links TRBV5-6 to TRBJ2-7; 8 bases line up with TRBD1. Germline loops: CDR1 SGHDT, CDR2 YYEEEE. The CDR3 sequence is 13 residues long. Germline trimming cut 2 bases from V and 6 bases from J; bases unmatched to any gene: 4. This chain's CDR3 is CASSLRTGREQYF. CDR3 nucleotides: TGTGCCAGCAGCTTACGGACAGGGCGCGAGCAGTACTTC.

The chain recombines TRBV24-1 with TRBJ1-1, with TRBD1 as a possible D gene (6 bases). Trimming stripped 4 bases from V and 6 bases from J, with 14 bases between. This CDR3 comprises 14 residues. Germline values: CDR1 KGHDR, CDR2 SFDVKD. CDR3 in DNA: TGTGCCACCAGTGAGGGGCAGGGGCAGGCTGAAGCTTTCTTT. This codes for CATSEGQGQAEAFF.